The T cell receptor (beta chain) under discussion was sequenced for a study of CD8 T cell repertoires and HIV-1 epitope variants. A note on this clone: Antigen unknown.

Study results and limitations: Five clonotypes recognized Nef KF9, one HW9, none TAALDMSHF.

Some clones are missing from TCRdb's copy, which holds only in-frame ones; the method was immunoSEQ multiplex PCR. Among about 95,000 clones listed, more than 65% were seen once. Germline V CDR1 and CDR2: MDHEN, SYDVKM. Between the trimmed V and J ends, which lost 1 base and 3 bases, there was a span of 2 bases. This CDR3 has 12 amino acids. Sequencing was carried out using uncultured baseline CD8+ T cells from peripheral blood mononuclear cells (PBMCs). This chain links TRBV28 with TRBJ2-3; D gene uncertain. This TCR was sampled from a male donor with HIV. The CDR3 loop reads CASSLYTDTQYF. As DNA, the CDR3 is TGTGCCAGCAGTTTATATACAGATACGCAGTATTTT.